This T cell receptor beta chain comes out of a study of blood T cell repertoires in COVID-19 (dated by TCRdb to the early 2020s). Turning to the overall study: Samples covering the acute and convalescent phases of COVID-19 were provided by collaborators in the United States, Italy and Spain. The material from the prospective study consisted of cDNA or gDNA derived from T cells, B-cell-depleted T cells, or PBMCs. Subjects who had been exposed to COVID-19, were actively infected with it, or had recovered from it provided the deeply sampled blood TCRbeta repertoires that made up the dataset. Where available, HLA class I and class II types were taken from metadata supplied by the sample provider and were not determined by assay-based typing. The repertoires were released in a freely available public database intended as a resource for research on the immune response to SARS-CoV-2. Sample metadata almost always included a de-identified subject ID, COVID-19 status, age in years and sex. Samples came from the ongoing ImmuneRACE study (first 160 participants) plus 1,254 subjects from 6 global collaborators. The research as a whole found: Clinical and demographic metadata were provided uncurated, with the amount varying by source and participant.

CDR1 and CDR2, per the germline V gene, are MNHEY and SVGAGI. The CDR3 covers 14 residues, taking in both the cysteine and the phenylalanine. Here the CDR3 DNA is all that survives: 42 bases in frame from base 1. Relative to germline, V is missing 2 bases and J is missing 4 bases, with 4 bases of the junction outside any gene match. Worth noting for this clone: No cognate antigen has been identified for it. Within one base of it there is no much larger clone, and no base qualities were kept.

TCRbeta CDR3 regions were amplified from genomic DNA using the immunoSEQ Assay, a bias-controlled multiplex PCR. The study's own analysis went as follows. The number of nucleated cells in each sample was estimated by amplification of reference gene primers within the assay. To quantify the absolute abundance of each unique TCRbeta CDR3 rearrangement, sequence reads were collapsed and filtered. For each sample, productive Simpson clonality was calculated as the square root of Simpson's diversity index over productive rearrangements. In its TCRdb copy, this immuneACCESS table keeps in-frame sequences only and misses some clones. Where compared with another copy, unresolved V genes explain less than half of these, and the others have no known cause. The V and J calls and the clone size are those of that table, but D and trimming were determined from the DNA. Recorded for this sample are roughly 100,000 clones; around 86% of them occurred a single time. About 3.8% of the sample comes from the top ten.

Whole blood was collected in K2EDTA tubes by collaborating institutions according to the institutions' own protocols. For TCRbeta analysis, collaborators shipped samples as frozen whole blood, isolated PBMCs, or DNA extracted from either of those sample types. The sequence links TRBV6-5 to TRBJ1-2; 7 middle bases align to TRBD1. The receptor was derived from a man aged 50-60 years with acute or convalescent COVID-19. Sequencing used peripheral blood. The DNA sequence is TGTGCCAGCAGTTACCGGGGACAGTCCTATGGCTACACCTTC. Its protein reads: CASSYRGQSYGYTF.